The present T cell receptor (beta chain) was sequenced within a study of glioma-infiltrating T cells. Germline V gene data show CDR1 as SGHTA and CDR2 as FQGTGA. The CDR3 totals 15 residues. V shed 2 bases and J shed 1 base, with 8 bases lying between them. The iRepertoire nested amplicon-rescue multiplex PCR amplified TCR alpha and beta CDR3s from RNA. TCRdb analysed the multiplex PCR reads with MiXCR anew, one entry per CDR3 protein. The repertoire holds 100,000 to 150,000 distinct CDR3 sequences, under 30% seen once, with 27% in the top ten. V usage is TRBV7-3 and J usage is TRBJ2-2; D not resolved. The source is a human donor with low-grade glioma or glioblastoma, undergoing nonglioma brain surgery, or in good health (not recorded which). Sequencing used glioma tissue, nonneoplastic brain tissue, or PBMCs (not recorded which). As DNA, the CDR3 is TGTGCCAGCAGCTTACAGGCAGGGAACACCGGGGAGCTGTTTTTT. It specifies CASSLQAGNTGELFF.